This T cell receptor beta chain was captured in a study of blood T cells in healthy people across ages. The second PCR ran about 6 to 12 cycles with a sample-barcoded 5' primer and J-beta primers. TCRdb ran MiXCR on the 5' RACE reads and lists one entry per CDR3 protein. The repertoire has about 900,000 distinct CDR3 sequences, around 48% of them found once; the top ten carry around 15%. The CDR3 totals 12 residues. Trimming took off 4 bases at V and 13 bases at J, with 16 bases between the two ends. Every donor gave approximately 10 milliliters of peripheral blood. At least 7 million PBMCs were isolated per sample.

The sample comprised blood. The chain recombines TRBV12-3 or TRBV12-4 with TRBJ2-5, with TRBD1 as a possible D gene (6 bases). The clonotype originates from a man younger than 45 in good health. The CDR3 DNA is TGTGCCAGCAGTTCGTACAGGGTGGAGATGTACTTC. Protein: CASSSYRVEMYF.